This TCR beta chain was observed in a study of blood T cell repertoires in COVID-19. Points on this clone: This same CDR3 is encoded by further DNA sequences in the sample.

This CDR3 has 14 amino acids. CDR1 is SGDLS and CDR2 is YYNGEE in the germline V gene. Trimming removed 3 bases from V and 0 bases from J, with 7 bases in between. Some clones are missing from TCRdb's copy, which holds only in-frame ones; the method was immunoSEQ multiplex PCR. The sample consists of almost 200,000 clones, 85% of them appearing once. Input material: peripheral blood. This sequence originates from a man aged 55-75 years with COVID-19, enrolled during active disease. The chain is built from TRBV9 and TRBJ1-3, with D possibly matching TRBD1 (5 bases). This chain's CDR3 is CASSATGSGNTIYF. CDR3 DNA: TGTGCCAGCAGCGCCACAGGCTCTGGAAACACCATATATTTT.